A selection of T cell receptor beta chains follows, all from one sample in a study of T cells in Graves' hyperthyroidism and ophthalmopathy. MiXCR was run by TCRdb on the multiplex PCR reads, yielding one entry per CDR3 protein. The sample records around 500,000 distinct CDR3 sequences, around 14% being singletons. Sequencing used blood. Receptors were obtained from a woman between 18 and 29 years old with Graves' hyperthyroidism. The CDR3 runs from the conserved cysteine through the conserved F or W. A D gene is named only where the DNA matches it firmly. Clone size is given for some rows only: seen once, a few or many times, or a class if the clone is expanded.

D: NA; V: TRBV12-3/TRBV12-4; size: many; J: TRBJ1-2; CDR3: CATSGGAENYGYTF; DNA: TGTGCCACATCCGGAGGGGCCGAGAACTATGGCTACACCTTC
D: NA; V: TRBV20-1; size: many; J: TRBJ2-1; CDR3: CSATRTGEQFF; DNA: TGCAGTGCTACGAGAACGGGGGAGCAGTTCTTC
D: TRBD1; V: TRBV24-1; size: few; J: TRBJ2-1; CDR3: CATSEGTVSYNEQFF; DNA: TGTGCCACCAGTGAGGGGACAGTCTCCTACAATGAGCAGTTCTTC
D: TRBD2; V: TRBV12-3/TRBV12-4; size: many; J: TRBJ2-1; CDR3: CASSPSGRKGYGVYNEQFF; DNA: TGTGCCAGCAGCCCTAGCGGGAGGAAGGGATATGGGGTATACAATGAGCAGTTCTTC
D: NA; V: TRBV11-2; size: NA; J: TRBJ1-1; CDR3: CASSPDAKEAFF; DNA: TGTGCCAGCAGCCCGGACGCAAAGGAAGCTTTCTTT
D: TRBD1; V: TRBV12-3/TRBV12-4; size: many; J: TRBJ2-7; CDR3: CASSRSGTGLNEQYF; DNA: TGTGCCAGCAGTCGATCCGGGACAGGGCTCAACGAGCAGTACTTC
D: NA; V: TRBV24-1; size: many; J: TRBJ1-1; CDR3: CATQENGMNTEAFF; DNA: TGTGCCACTCAAGAAAACGGTATGAACACTGAAGCTTTCTTT
D: NA; V: TRBV11-2; size: many; J: TRBJ2-2; CDR3: CASSSTAPRDTGELFF; DNA: TGTGCCAGCAGTTCGACGGCGCCGAGGGACACCGGGGAGCTGTTTTTT
D: NA; V: TRBV20-1; size: many; J: TRBJ2-1; CDR3: CSASWAESYNEQFF; DNA: TGCAGTGCTAGTTGGGCGGAATCCTACAATGAGCAGTTCTTC
D: TRBD2; V: TRBV13; size: many; J: TRBJ2-3; CDR3: CASGLAGVGSDTQYF; DNA: TGTGCCAGCGGGCTAGCGGGAGTTGGGTCAGATACGCAGTATTTT
D: NA; V: TRBV9; size: NA; J: TRBJ1-4; CDR3: CASSPRDETTNEKLFF; DNA: TGTGCCAGCAGCCCGAGGGACGAAACAACTAATGAAAAACTGTTTTTT
D: TRBD2; V: TRBV12-3/TRBV12-4; size: few; J: TRBJ2-7; CDR3: CASSFDGRALYEQYF; DNA: TGTGCCAGCAGTTTCGACGGGAGGGCCCTCTACGAGCAGTACTTC
D: TRBD1; V: TRBV19; size: few; J: TRBJ1-5; CDR3: CATRWDRGGQPQHF; DNA: TGTGCCACCCGTTGGGACAGGGGGGGACAGCCCCAGCATTTT
D: NA; V: TRBV14; size: many; J: TRBJ2-7; CDR3: CASSLGTTEQYF; DNA: TGTGCCAGCAGCTTAGGGACCACCGAGCAGTACTTC
D: NA; V: TRBV12-5; size: many; J: TRBJ1-3; CDR3: CASGLYGNTIYF; DNA: TGTGCTAGTGGTTTGTATGGAAACACCATATATTTT
D: TRBD1; V: TRBV11-2; size: many; J: TRBJ1-1; CDR3: CASSSLRDRGDNTEAFF; DNA: TGTGCCAGCAGCTCATTACGGGACAGGGGGGATAACACTGAAGCTTTCTTT
D: TRBD2; V: TRBV4-1; size: many; J: TRBJ2-5; CDR3: CASSQVFRTSGRETQYF; DNA: TGCGCCAGCAGCCAAGTCTTTCGGACTAGCGGTAGAGAGACCCAGTACTTC
D: TRBD1; V: TRBV7-9; size: few; J: TRBJ1-1; CDR3: CASSLGLKQGGAFF; DNA: TGTGCCAGCAGCTTAGGGCTAAAACAGGGGGGAGCTTTCTTT
D: NA; V: TRBV12-3/TRBV12-4; size: many; J: TRBJ1-5; CDR3: CASSFGQLFNQPQHF; DNA: TGTGCCAGCAGTTTTGGACAGCTCTTTAATCAGCCCCAGCATTTT
D: NA; V: TRBV19; size: many; J: TRBJ1-1; CDR3: CASSRMSSNTEAFF; DNA: TGTGCCAGTAGTCGGATGAGTTCGAACACTGAAGCTTTCTTT
D: NA; V: TRBV11-2; size: many; J: TRBJ1-1; CDR3: CASSLGQTNAEAFF; DNA: TGTGCCAGCAGCTTAGGCCAGACGAACGCTGAAGCTTTCTTT
D: NA; V: TRBV5-1; size: NA; J: TRBJ1-1; CDR3: CASSFSVGSRDTEAFF; DNA: TGCGCCAGCAGCTTTAGCGTCGGTTCTAGGGACACTGAAGCTTTCTTT
D: NA; V: TRBV3-1; size: many; J: TRBJ1-1; CDR3: CASSQGHGLLGTEAFF; DNA: TGTGCCAGCAGCCAAGGGCACGGGTTGCTGGGCACTGAAGCTTTCTTT
D: TRBD2; V: TRBV20-1; size: few; J: TRBJ2-1; CDR3: CSAQTSGGRNEQFF; DNA: TGCAGTGCGCAGACTAGCGGGGGGAGGAATGAGCAGTTCTTC
D: TRBD2; V: TRBV7-7; size: NA; J: TRBJ2-1; CDR3: CASSLSSGSVDEQFF; DNA: TGTGCCAGCAGCTTATCAAGCGGGAGTGTTGATGAGCAGTTCTTC
D: NA; V: TRBV27; size: many; J: TRBJ1-2; CDR3: CASCPSAGVENYGYTF; DNA: TGTGCCAGCTGCCCGAGCGCGGGGGTTGAGAACTATGGCTACACCTTC
D: TRBD2; V: TRBV28; size: many; J: TRBJ2-3; CDR3: CASSLEASGSRGDTQYF; DNA: TGTGCCAGCAGTTTGGAGGCTAGCGGGAGTCGGGGAGATACGCAGTATTTT
D: NA; V: TRBV11-2; size: many; J: TRBJ2-7; CDR3: CASSLQAGGYEQYF; DNA: TGTGCCAGCAGCTTACAAGCGGGCGGGTACGAGCAGTACTTC
D: NA; V: TRBV24-1; size: many; J: TRBJ2-5; CDR3: CATSAMGRDNPHQETQYF; DNA: TGTGCCACCAGTGCCATGGGACGGGACAACCCCCATCAAGAGACCCAGTACTTC
D: NA; V: TRBV12-3/TRBV12-4; size: many; J: TRBJ1-5; CDR3: CASSFVNVNQPQHF; DNA: TGTGCCAGCAGTTTCGTTAATGTCAATCAGCCCCAGCATTTT
D: NA; V: TRBV27; size: many; J: TRBJ2-3; CDR3: CASSLIRRDTQYF; DNA: TGTGCCAGCAGTTTAATAAGGAGAGATACGCAGTATTTT
D: NA; V: TRBV18; size: many; J: TRBJ2-3; CDR3: CASSPIFMARGSTDTQYF; DNA: TGTGCCAGCTCACCAATCTTTATGGCTAGAGGGAGCACAGATACGCAGTATTTT
D: TRBD1; V: TRBV3-1; size: many; J: TRBJ1-1; CDR3: CASSHRTGGVRNTEAFF; DNA: TGTGCCAGCAGCCACCGAACAGGGGGGGTAAGGAACACTGAAGCTTTCTTT
D: TRBD1; V: TRBV29-1; size: many; J: TRBJ1-2; CDR3: CSVETGDSYGYTF; DNA: TGCAGCGTTGAAACGGGGGACAGCTATGGCTACACCTTC
D: TRBD2; V: TRBV2; size: NA; J: TRBJ2-5; CDR3: CASCQESGSCQETQYF; DNA: TGTGCCAGCTGCCAGGAGAGCGGGAGTTGCCAAGAGACCCAGTACTTC
D: TRBD2; V: TRBV5-1; size: many; J: TRBJ2-1; CDR3: CASSRLKLAGDNEQFF; DNA: TGCGCCAGCAGCCGTTTAAAACTAGCGGGAGATAATGAGCAGTTCTTC
D: NA; V: TRBV6-1; size: many; J: TRBJ1-1; CDR3: CASSVYRYEAFF; DNA: TGTGCCAGCAGCGTCTATAGGTATGAAGCTTTCTTT
D: NA; V: TRBV30; size: many; J: TRBJ1-1; CDR3: CAWRRRPPSGEAFF; DNA: TGTGCCTGGAGGAGGCGCCCACCCTCGGGCGAAGCTTTCTTT
D: NA; V: TRBV13; size: NA; J: TRBJ1-1; CDR3: CASSPTTGENTEAFF; DNA: TGTGCCAGCAGCCCCACGACCGGAGAGAACACTGAAGCTTTCTTT
D: NA; V: TRBV7-8; size: few; J: TRBJ2-3; CDR3: CASSLVAGRAEDTQYF; DNA: TGTGCCAGCAGCTTAGTTGCGGGAAGAGCGGAAGATACGCAGTATTTT